These 10 T cell receptor beta chains were sequenced from one sample in a study of OX40 agonist ivuxolimab in advanced cancers. Method: immunoSEQ multiplex PCR; TCRdb's copy keeps in-frame clones and lacks some. Of some 70,000 clones listed, roughly 90% are singletons. The sequenced sample was CD4+ or CD8+ T cells sorted from blood, obtained in a trial of the OX40 agonist ivuxolimab. The receptors shown here come from an adult with an advanced solid tumor such as melanoma, head and neck, liver or kidney cancer.

The V gene is TRBV28, the J gene TRBJ1-5; D uncertain. Germline V gene lookup returns CDR1 MDHEN and CDR2 SYDVKM. The CDR3 spans 17 residues. Trimming took 8 bases from V and 0 from J, leaving 20 bases between them. CDR3 coding DNA: TGTGCCAGCCGTGGGATCGGACCAGCAGATAGCAATCAGCCCCAGCATTTT. Translation gives CASRGIGPADSNQPQHF.

On this clone: Other nucleotide sequences in the sample specify the same CDR3. The chain is built from TRBV28 and TRBJ1-1, with D tentatively TRBD1 (6 bases). The CDR3 loop spans 14 amino acids. The germline CDR1 and CDR2 sequences are MDHEN and SYDVKM. Trimming removed 5 bases at V and 1 base at J, with 11 bases between. CDR3 in amino acids: CASSRRGANTEAFF. In DNA form, the CDR3 reads TGTGCCAGCAGTCGTAGGGGGGCGAACACTGAAGCTTTCTTT.

V gene TRBV7-3 combines with J gene TRBJ1-2; 9 bases agree with TRBD1. Germline CDR1 is SGHTA and CDR2 is FQGTGA. V lost 5 bases and J lost 7; bases outside the gene matches: 8. The CDR3 is 14 amino acids. CDR3 in DNA: TGTGCCAGCAGCGAACCTGGGACAGGGATTGGCTACACCTTC. This sequence encodes CASSEPGTGIGYTF.

The chain recombines TRBV6-6 with TRBJ1-2; tentatively, D is TRBD1 (6 bases). V dropped 5 bases and J dropped 4 bases, with 14 bases sitting between them. Per germline, CDR1 MNHNY and CDR2 SVGAGI (reference sequence). This CDR3 has 14 amino acids. This chain's CDR3 is CASSEGGRVYGYTF. CDR3 bases: TGTGCCAGCAGTGAGGGGGGCAGGGTCTATGGCTACACCTTC.

This rearrangement joins TRBV4-3 to TRBJ1-2; the D is unclear. CDR1 and CDR2 from the germline V gene are LGHNA and YSLEER. V was cut by 1 base and J by 8 bases, with 20 bases left in between. The CDR3 totals 16 residues. The CDR3 sequence is CASSQAPMIGVHGYTF. Here the CDR3 DNA reads TGCGCCAGCAGCCAAGCTCCCATGATCGGGGTCCACGGCTACACCTTC.

Here the CDR3 reads CASSKAGTAQETQYF. Written as DNA, the CDR3 is TGTGCCAGCAGTAAGGCCGGGACAGCTCAAGAGACCCAGTACTTC. The chain recombines TRBV28 with TRBJ2-5; 7 nucleotides agree with TRBD1. Per the germline V gene, CDR1 is MDHEN and CDR2 is SYDVKM. The V segment lost 5 bases and the J segment 2 bases; nucleotides outside the gene matches: 8. There are 15 residues in the CDR3.

The genes are TRBV19 and TRBJ2-3; 7 nucleotides match TRBD2. The CDR3 covers 14 residues. V lost 5 bases to trimming and J lost 4 bases; unmatched junction nucleotides: 6. The germline gives CDR1 LNHDA, CDR2 SQIVND (reference sequence). The CDR3 sequence is CASSRAGAADTQYF. The CDR3 DNA follows: TGTGCCAGTAGTCGCGCGGGAGCCGCAGATACGCAGTATTTT. Filled out from reference TRBV19 and TRBJ2-3, the complete variable domain reads DGGITQSPKYLFRKEGQNVTLSCEQNLNHDAMYWYRQDPGQGLRLIYYSQIVNDFQKGDIAEGYSVSREKKESFPLTVTSAQKNPTAFYLCASSRAGAADTQYFGPGTRLTVL.

The chain combines TRBV15 with TRBJ1-1, with unresolved D. V gave up 1 base and J gave up 5 bases, with 11 bases separating them. This CDR3 comprises 14 residues. Germline V gene data show CDR1 as LNHNV and CDR2 as YYDKDF (reference sequence). This CDR3 reads CATSRVRRRTEAFF. CDR3 coding DNA: TGTGCCACCAGCAGAGTTCGGAGGCGAACTGAAGCTTTCTTT.

The chain combines TRBV18 with TRBJ2-7; a weak D match, TRBD1 (6 bases). V was trimmed by 3 bases and J by 0 bases, leaving 9 bases between them. Germline V CDR1 and CDR2: KGHSH, LQKENI. The CDR3 is made up of 14 amino acids. The CDR3 region has the DNA TGTGCCAGCTCACCCCGGGACAACTCCTACGAGCAGTACTTC. The encoded protein is CASSPRDNSYEQYF.

The chain has TRBV18 and TRBJ2-5; D unresolved. CDR1 is KGHSH and CDR2 is LQKENI in the germline V gene. V dropped 4 bases and J dropped 5 bases, with 8 bases sitting between them. The CDR3 runs to 12 residues. The CDR3 reads CASSQGVETQYF. CDR3 bases: TGTGCCAGCTCACAGGGTGTGGAGACCCAGTACTTC.